The following is a T cell receptor (beta chain) sequence with its context. The CDR3 extends over 16 amino acids. Germline lookup yields CDR1 SEHNR and CDR2 FQNEAQ (reference sequence). V lost 3 bases, J lost 7 bases, and 19 bases lay in between. The data originate from a study of control samples from healthy donors and cancer patients. Some clones are missing from TCRdb's copy, which holds only in-frame ones; the method was immunoSEQ multiplex PCR. The repertoire holds 60,000 or so clones, with roughly 95% as singletons. The clonotype comes from a woman aged 18-30 years in good health. V and J are TRBV7-9 and TRBJ2-1; D might be TRBD2 (6 bases). Material for sequencing was blood. The CDR3 DNA follows: TGTGCCAGCAGCTTTATCGGGCGGGATAAACGGAATGAGCAGTTCTTC. Translation gives CASSFIGRDKRNEQFF.